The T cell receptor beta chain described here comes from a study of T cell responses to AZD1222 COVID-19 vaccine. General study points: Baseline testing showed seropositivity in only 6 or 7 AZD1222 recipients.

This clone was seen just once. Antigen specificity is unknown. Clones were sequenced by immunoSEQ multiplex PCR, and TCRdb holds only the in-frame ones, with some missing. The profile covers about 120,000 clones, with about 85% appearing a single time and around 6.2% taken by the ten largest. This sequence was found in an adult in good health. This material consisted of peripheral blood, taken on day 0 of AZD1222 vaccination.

The CDR3 loop is CASSPQIRDRGGNEQFF. CDR3 sequence (DNA): TGTGCCAGCTCACCCCAAATACGGGACAGGGGAGGTAATGAGCAGTTCTTC. The chain combines TRBV18 with TRBJ2-1; 10 bases agree with TRBD1. The trim removed 3 bases at V and 7 bases at J, leaving 12 bases unmatched. The CDR3 sequence is 17 residues long. Germline CDR1 is KGHSH and CDR2 is LQKENI. Supplemented by reference TRBV18 and TRBJ2-1, the full variable domain reads NAGVMQNPRHLVRRRGQEARLRCSPMKGHSHVYWYRQLPEEGLKFMVYLQKENIIDESGMPKERFSAEFPKEGPSILRIQQVVRGDSAAYFCASSPQIRDRGGNEQFFGPGTRLTVL.